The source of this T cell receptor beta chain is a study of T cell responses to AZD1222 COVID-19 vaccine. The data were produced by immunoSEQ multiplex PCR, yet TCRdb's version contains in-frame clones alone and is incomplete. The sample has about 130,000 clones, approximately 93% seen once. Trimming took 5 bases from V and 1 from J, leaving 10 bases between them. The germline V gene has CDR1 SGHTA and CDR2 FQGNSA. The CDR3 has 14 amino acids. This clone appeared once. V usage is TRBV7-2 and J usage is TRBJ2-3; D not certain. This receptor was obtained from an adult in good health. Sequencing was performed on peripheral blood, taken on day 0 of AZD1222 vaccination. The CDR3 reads CASSKEAGTDTQYF. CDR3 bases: TGTGCCAGCAGCAAAGAGGCAGGCACAGATACGCAGTATTTT.